This T cell receptor (beta chain) was retrieved from a study of T-cell reconstitution after alpha-beta-depleted transplantation in children. Whole-study findings and limits: Expanded clones from the graft, numbering several hundred, reportedly supplied alpha-beta T cells about two months after transplant. T-cell numbers and diversity one year post-transplant derived largely from freshly generated T cells.

The authors prepared the TCRbeta library with unique molecular identifiers. TCRdb re-derived calls from the PCR reads in MiXCR, one entry per CDR3 protein. The sample records 400,000 to 450,000 distinct CDR3 sequences, 43% being singletons. Of note for this clonotype: Its antigen is not identified.

The CDR3 consists of 15 residues. Germline V gene lookup returns CDR1 SGHRS and CDR2 YFSETQ. V gave up 3 bases and J gave up 1 base, with 11 bases separating them. This sample comprised PBMCs, obtained before TCRalphabeta/CD19-depleted stem cell transplant. The J gene is TRBJ2-1, the V gene TRBV5-1; possibly TRBD1 for D (6 bases). The receptor was derived from a girl aged 2 to 9 with aplastic anemia, due to receive a stem cell transplant. In DNA, the CDR3 is TGCGCCAGCAGCTCGACAGGACAGTCCTACAATGAGCAGTTCTTC. Its protein is CASSSTGQSYNEQFF.